Shown below are 6 T cell receptor beta chains from a single sample sequenced in a study of control samples from healthy donors and cancer patients. Some clones are missing from TCRdb's copy, which holds only in-frame ones; the method was immunoSEQ multiplex PCR. The sample lists over 50,000 clones, 80% occurring once. Sequencing input: blood. Source of these receptors: a man between 65 and 85 years old in good health.

CDR3 region: CASSPNGGKAFF. CDR3 in DNA: TGTGCCAGCAGCCCGAATGGCGGAAAAGCTTTCTTT. This chain uses TRBV7-2 with TRBJ1-1, with D hard to call. Germline V gene lookup returns CDR1 SGHTA and CDR2 FQGNSA. Trimming shortened V by 5 bases and J by 9 bases, and 13 bases separated the two germline ends. This CDR3 has 12 amino acids.

The chain employs TRBV11-2 and TRBJ2-3; 9 bases are shared with TRBD2. The CDR3 is 15 residues long. Per the germline V gene, CDR1 is SGHAT and CDR2 is FQNNGV. V lost 5 bases, J lost 1 base, and 4 bases stayed unmatched. This chain's CDR3 is CASSRGLAGTDTQYF. In nucleotides, the CDR3 is TGTGCCAGCAGCCGGGGACTAGCCGGCACAGATACGCAGTATTTT.

The CDR3 reads CATLTRTGVGEQYF. The CDR3 DNA is TGTGCCACCCTAACCAGGACAGGGGTTGGCGAGCAGTACTTC. The chain couples TRBV28 to TRBJ2-7; the match to TRBD1 covers 9 bases. The germline V gene encodes CDR1 MDHEN and CDR2 SYDVKM. Trimming removed 10 bases from V and 6 bases from J; junction bases left unmatched: 13. This CDR3 has 14 residues.

This chain uses TRBV18 with TRBJ1-2; D unclear. This CDR3 comprises 14 residues. Trimming left V 0 bases short and J 3 bases short, with 8 bases between. From germline, CDR1 is KGHSH and CDR2 LQKENI. CDR3 sequence (DNA): TGTGCCAGCTCACCACCGTCTCAGGACTATGGCTACACCTTC. It yields the protein CASSPPSQDYGYTF.

The chain joins TRBV11-3 to TRBJ1-1, with 7 bases identical to TRBD1. Germline V gene sequence: CDR1 SGHNT, CDR2 YENEEA. V dropped 5 bases and J dropped 3; count of bases not matched to a gene: 6. The CDR3 extends over 14 amino acids. Here the CDR3 reads CASSPRGLDTEAFF. CDR3 bases: TGTGCCAGCAGCCCTAGGGGGCTCGACACTGAAGCTTTCTTT.

The J gene is TRBJ2-1, the V gene TRBV5-1; 9 nucleotides align to TRBD1. The V and J ends lost 6 bases and 2 bases, in that order; junction bases with no gene match: 6. Germline assignment: CDR1 SGHRS and CDR2 YFSETQ. This CDR3 is 15 amino acids long. CDR3 nucleotide sequence: TGCGCCAGCAAGCCGGGACAGGGTCCCTACAATGAGCAGTTCTTC. This translates into CASKPGQGPYNEQFF. The whole variable domain, remainder taken from reference TRBV5-1 and TRBJ2-1, is KAGVTQTPRYLIKTRGQQVTLSCSPISGHRSVSWYQQTPGQGLQFLFEYFSETQRNKGNFPGRFSGRQFSNSRSEMNVSTLELGDSALYLCASKPGQGPYNEQFFGPGTRLTVL.